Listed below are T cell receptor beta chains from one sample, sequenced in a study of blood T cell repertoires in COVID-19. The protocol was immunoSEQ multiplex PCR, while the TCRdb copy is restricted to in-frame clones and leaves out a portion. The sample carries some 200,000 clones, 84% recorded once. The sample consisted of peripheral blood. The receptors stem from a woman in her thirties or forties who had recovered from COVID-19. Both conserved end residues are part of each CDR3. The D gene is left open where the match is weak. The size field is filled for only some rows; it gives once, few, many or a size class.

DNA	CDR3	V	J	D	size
TGTGCCAGCAGCCAAGGCCCCCTAAGGACTAGCGGGGGACCCACTCCAGAGACCCAGTACTTC	CASSQGPLRTSGGPTPETQYF	TRBV3-1/TRBV3-2	TRBJ2-5	TRBD2	.
TGTGCCAGCAGCGTTCGGGGGGGATACTACAATGAGCAGTTCTTC	CASSVRGGYYNEQFF	TRBV9	TRBJ2-1	TRBD2	many
TGTGCCAGCAGCTACTCCAGGGAAAGGGGTGAAGCTTTCTTT	CASSYSRERGEAFF	TRBV5-5	TRBJ1-1	.	.
TGTGCCAGCAATCGGGGGATGGAGACCCAGTACTTC	CASNRGMETQYF	TRBV2	TRBJ2-5	.	.
TGTGCCAGCAGCTTAAGTGTGACTAGGGTGGCTGAAAAACTGTTTTTT	CASSLSVTRVAEKLFF	TRBV11-2	TRBJ1-4	.	.
TGTGCCAGTAGTACCGGGACAGGGGAATCCTACGAGCAGTACTTC	CASSTGTGESYEQYF	TRBV19	TRBJ2-7	TRBD1	.
TGTGCCAGCAGCTTATACGATAGACAGAGCTCCTACAATGAGCAGTTCTTC	CASSLYDRQSSYNEQFF	TRBV11-3	TRBJ2-1	.	.
TGTGCCAGCAGCTCCCAGGCCGGACAGGGTAACACCGGGGAGCTGTTTTTT	CASSSQAGQGNTGELFF	TRBV11-3	TRBJ2-2	TRBD1	.
TGTGCCAGCAGCTTAGTTGCAGGACTAAATGAGCAGTTCTTC	CASSLVAGLNEQFF	TRBV7-8	TRBJ2-1	.	.
TGTGCCAGCAGCAAAGGGACTAGCTTGTACAATGAGCAGTTCTTC	CASSKGTSLYNEQFF	TRBV21-1	TRBJ2-1	.	.
TGCGCCAGCAGCCAAGATCCTTGGCGCGGTGCAGGGATGGACACTGAGCAGTTCTTC	CASSQDPWRGAGMDTEQFF	TRBV4-3	TRBJ2-1	.	.
TGTGCCAGCAGCTTTTTCCAGGGGGTACGGACTGAAGCTTTCTTT	CASSFFQGVRTEAFF	TRBV7-2	TRBJ1-1	TRBD1	.
TGTGCCAGCAGCTTAGGCAGACTAGCGGGTAACACCGGGGAGCTGTTTTTT	CASSLGRLAGNTGELFF	TRBV7-2	TRBJ2-2	TRBD2	.
TGTGCCAGCAGCCGGACAGGGGAGAGGATTCAGCCCCAGCATTTT	CASSRTGERIQPQHF	TRBV3-1/TRBV3-2	TRBJ1-5	TRBD1	.
TGTGCCAGTAGGCCGACAGGGGTTGGCTACACCTTC	CASRPTGVGYTF	TRBV19	TRBJ1-2	TRBD1	.
TGTGCCAGCAGCAGGGGACAAGCGGAGGGGAACACTGAAGCTTTCTTT	CASSRGQAEGNTEAFF	TRBV7-9	TRBJ1-1	.	.
TGTGCCAGCAGCTTATGGTTGACTAGCGAGGCAGATACGCAGTATTTT	CASSLWLTSEADTQYF	TRBV7-2	TRBJ2-3	TRBD2	.
TGCGCCAGCAGCCAAGACGGGTATTTCTCCGAGCAGTACTTC	CASSQDGYFSEQYF	TRBV4-3	TRBJ2-7	.	.
TGTGCCAGTAGTATGCTCGGACAAAATAATTCACCCCTCCACTTT	CASSMLGQNNSPLHF	TRBV19	TRBJ1-6	.	.
TGTGCCAGCAGTGATCGGGACAGGGGGCATAGGGACTATGGCTACACCTTC	CASSDRDRGHRDYGYTF	TRBV2	TRBJ1-2	TRBD1	.
TGTGCCAGCAGCTTACAGGGGGCATCCTACGAGCAGTACTTC	CASSLQGASYEQYF	TRBV7-2	TRBJ2-7	TRBD1	once
TGTGCCAGCAGCCCCCAAGGGGTCGGGGAGACCCAGTACTTC	CASSPQGVGETQYF	TRBV9	TRBJ2-5	.	.
TGTGCCAGTAGTATCGCACAGGCTGGTGTGCCAGCTTTCTTT	CASSIAQAGVPAFF	TRBV19	TRBJ1-1	.	few
TGTGCTAGTTCGGTAGGGACAGCCCTTTATGGCTACACCTTC	CASSVGTALYGYTF	TRBV12-5	TRBJ1-2	TRBD1	.
TGTGCCAGCAGTTACTCGAGCACCCCCAACACTGAAGCTTTCTTT	CASSYSSTPNTEAFF	TRBV6-2/TRBV6-3	TRBJ1-1	.	many
TGCGCCAGCAGCCACCTAGTCCAGAACCGGGACAGGGCGCCACCGAACACCGGGGAGCTGTTTTTT	CASSHLVQNRDRAPPNTGELFF	TRBV4-1	TRBJ2-2	TRBD1	.
TGTGCCAGCAGCCGAGAGAGAATAGCGGGGCGTGGAGATACGCAGTATTTT	CASSRERIAGRGDTQYF	TRBV14	TRBJ2-3	TRBD2	once
TGTGCCAGCAGTTACGGGGGACAGGGAGACGAGCAGTACTTC	CASSYGGQGDEQYF	TRBV6-2/TRBV6-3	TRBJ2-7	TRBD1	few
TGTGCCAGCAGCAGACTAGGGGGGGGACTGAACACTGAAGCTTTCTTT	CASSRLGGGLNTEAFF	TRBV27	TRBJ1-1	.	.
TGCGCCAGCAGTCGACAGGGTGGGTACGAGCAGTACTTC	CASSRQGGYEQYF	TRBV23-1	TRBJ2-7	TRBD1	.
TGTGCCACCAGTGACAGAGGACAGGGTACAGATACGCAGTATTTT	CATSDRGQGTDTQYF	TRBV24-1	TRBJ2-3	TRBD1	.
TGTGCCAGCAGCTTACAGGAATCAGACGAGCAGTACTTC	CASSLQESDEQYF	TRBV7-2	TRBJ2-7	.	many
TGTGCCAGCAGCCAGGTAGCGGGGGGGGTACAAGAGACCCAGTACTTC	CASSQVAGGVQETQYF	TRBV4-2	TRBJ2-5	TRBD2	few
TGTGCCAGCAGTTATGAGGGCTGGACTGAAGCTTTCTTT	CASSYEGWTEAFF	TRBV6-2/TRBV6-3	TRBJ1-1	.	.
TGTGCCAGCAGCCCATGGGCAGGATCCGGGAGTGGCTACACCTTC	CASSPWAGSGSGYTF	TRBV11-2	TRBJ1-2	.	.
TGTGCCAGCAGCTTAGAAGACAGGGGGTCGGAGAACACTGAAGCTTTCTTT	CASSLEDRGSENTEAFF	TRBV11-3	TRBJ1-1	TRBD1	.
TGTGCCAGCAGCTTAGCGCCGGGACAGATGAACACTGAAGCTTTCTTT	CASSLAPGQMNTEAFF	TRBV7-2	TRBJ1-1	TRBD1	.
TGTGCCAGCGGCGGGTACAACTCCTACGAGCAGTACTTC	CASGGYNSYEQYF	TRBV11-2	TRBJ2-7	.	.
TGTGCCAGCAGCGGTACAGGGTTATCGCGAAACACCGGGGAGCTGTTTTTT	CASSGTGLSRNTGELFF	TRBV16	TRBJ2-2	.	many
TGCGCCAGCAGCCAAGATTTTGGACAGGGTCATCAGCCCCAGCATTTT	CASSQDFGQGHQPQHF	TRBV4-3	TRBJ1-5	TRBD1	.
TGCGCCAGCAGCCAAGGAGTGATGGACACTGAAGCTTTCTTT	CASSQGVMDTEAFF	TRBV4-3	TRBJ1-1	.	once
TGTGCCAGCAGGTCAGGGGCCTCTGGGGCCAACGTCCTGACTTTC	CASRSGASGANVLTF	TRBV6-5	TRBJ2-6	.	.
TGCGCCAGCAGGGCAGGAACTACCGGGGAGCTGTTTTTT	CASRAGTTGELFF	TRBV4-3	TRBJ2-2	.	.
TGTGCCAGCTCACCTCATTCGGGGAATGAAAAACTGTTTTTT	CASSPHSGNEKLFF	TRBV18	TRBJ1-4	.	.
TGCAGTGCTAGTACTAGCGGGAGCACAGATACGCAGTATTTT	CSASTSGSTDTQYF	TRBV20-1	TRBJ2-3	TRBD2	.
TGTGCCAGCAGCTTAGATCCAGGGGCTTGGGAGACCCAGTACTTC	CASSLDPGAWETQYF	TRBV11-3	TRBJ2-5	.	.
TGTGCCAGCATGGCGGACATGACGAGTGAAAAACTGTTTTTT	CASMADMTSEKLFF	TRBV2	TRBJ1-4	.	.